This is a list of T cell receptor beta chains from one sample in a study of T cell responses to AZD1222 COVID-19 vaccine. The method was immunoSEQ multiplex PCR; TCRdb's version includes in-frame clones alone and lacks a portion of them. Counted here are some 31,000 clones, 75% to 85% occurring once; the ten biggest clones make up about 4%. Sequenced here: peripheral blood, sampled 28 days after the second AZD1222 dose. Receptors originate from an adult who received the AZD1222 COVID-19 vaccine. CDR3s include the opening cysteine and the closing phenylalanine or tryptophan. The D gene is left open where the match is weak. Expanded clones are given a class, and other clones once, few, many or no size at all.

d_call clone_size v_call cdr3_aa
NA NA TRBV5-6 CASRGGARNYGYTF
TRBD2 NA TRBV5-1 CASSGGGGASTGELFF
NA once TRBV5-1 CASSIADSSYNSPLHF
TRBD1 NA TRBV7-3 CASSSGQGVTEAFF
NA few TRBV14 CASSQASGLTGELFF
NA NA TRBV18 CASSPGGGETQYF
NA medium-sized TRBV5-1 CASSLQVGQPQHF
TRBD1 NA TRBV7-3 CASSSGTAGGGYTF
NA NA TRBV7-9 CASSLGLPLGNQPQHF
NA NA TRBV11-2 CASSLAGRGETQYF
NA NA TRBV5-6 CASSFSGGANVLTF
NA NA TRBV11-2 CASSFGTQETQYF
NA NA TRBV29-1 CSVAPQYPSYEQYF
TRBD1 once TRBV5-1 CASSPRQGTSFNYGYTF
NA NA TRBV4-1 CASSPGANQPQHF
NA NA TRBV6-5 CASIVGLNTGELFF
TRBD1 few TRBV14 CASSPQGALGRELFF